This entry lists 9 T cell receptor beta chains sequenced from one sample in a study of T cells in women clearing cervical HPV infection. The protocol was immunoSEQ multiplex PCR, while the TCRdb copy is restricted to in-frame clones and leaves out a portion. Here the sample table reports roughly 13,000 clones. Sequencing was carried out using blood buffy coat. These receptors were obtained from a woman between 18 and 69 years old with a cervical HPV16 infection that either progressed to CIN3+ or cleared (not recorded which).

Concerning this clone: The read terminates 3 residues ahead of where the CDR3 ends, so the germline J gene completes it. This chain links TRBV7-2 with TRBJ1-1, with 9 bases aligning to TRBD1. The CDR3 length is 17 residues. Per germline, CDR1 SGHTA and CDR2 FQGNSA. The CDR3 sequence: CASSLAGQGTRAQGAFF. The CDR3 bases that were read are TGTGCCAGCAGCTTAGCCGGACAGGGGACCAGGGCCCAAGGA.

Remarks on this clone: The read terminates 3 residues before the CDR3 end, so the remaining end is supplied by the germline J gene. This chain connects TRBV5-5 to TRBJ1-2; D ambiguous. Germline CDR1 SGHKS, CDR2 YYEKEE (reference sequence). The CDR3 length is 14 residues. CDR3 DNA, as far as it was read: TGTGCCAGCAGCTTTCTAGCGGTACAAGAGACC. It encodes CASSFLAVQET. The whole CDR3 is CASSFLAVQETYTF.

Worth noting for this clone: Read sequence stops 3 residues before the CDR3 end, and the germline J gene provides the missing end. The genes are TRBV10-2 and TRBJ2-3; D is uncertain. CDR1 WSHSY and CDR2 SAAADI come from the germline V gene. The CDR3 has 16 amino acids. The CDR3 loop is CASSESLGLTQETQYF. The DNA read from the CDR3 is TGCGCCAGCAGTGAGTCATTAGGGCTAACACAAGAGACG.

As for this clone: The read gets to within 3 residues of the CDR3 end, and the germline J gene fills in the rest. Other DNA sequences of this sample code for an identical CDR3. The V gene is TRBV19, the J gene TRBJ1-3; 10 nucleotides agree with TRBD1. The germline V gene encodes CDR1 LNHDA and CDR2 SQIVND (reference sequence). Trimming cost V 4 bases and J 2 bases; bases outside gene matches: 11. This CDR3 contains 18 residues. This CDR3 is CASSKGRQGALAGNTIYF. CDR3 bases read: TGTGCCAGTAGTAAGGGACGACAGGGGGCGCTAGCTGGAAACACC. Filled out from reference TRBV19 and TRBJ1-3, the complete variable domain reads DGGITQSPKYLFRKEGQNVTLSCEQNLNHDAMYWYRQDPGQGLRLIYYSQIVNDFQKGDIAEGYSVSREKKESFPLTVTSAQKNPTAFYLCASSKGRQGALAGNTIYFGEGSWLTVV.

With respect to this clone: The read terminates 3 residues ahead of where the CDR3 ends, so the germline J gene completes it. This rearrangement joins TRBV20-1 to TRBJ1-1; D is possibly TRBD1 (6 bases). Germline V lookup: CDR1 DFQATT, CDR2 SNEGSKA (reference sequence). Trimming shortened V by 3 bases and J by 1 base, and 12 bases separated the two germline ends. The CDR3 totals 14 residues. The CDR3 bases that were read are TGCAGTGCTAGGACGGGACACCAGAACACTGAA. This encodes CSARTGHQNTE. The complete CDR3 reads CSARTGHQNTEAFF.

Turning to this clone: The observed sequence ends 3 residues before the CDR3 terminus, with the missing tail filled in from the germline J gene. The chain carries TRBV7-2 and TRBJ2-2, with D possibly matching TRBD1 (5 bases). Germline CDR1 is SGHTA and CDR2 is FQGNSA. Trimming shortened V by 5 bases and J by 8 bases, and 15 bases separated the two germline ends. The CDR3 loop spans 14 amino acids. The sequenced part of the CDR3 DNA is TGTGCCAGCAGCCCGACAGCCCCAGGGGGGGAG. This sequence encodes CASSPTAPGGE. In full, the CDR3 is CASSPTAPGGELFF.

Note on this clone: A read error may produce the germline difference seen at one junction end. The missing CDR3 end, 3 residues past where the read stops, is filled in from the germline J gene. The identical CDR3 is also encoded by other nucleotide sequences in the sample. The gene calls are TRBV7-2 and TRBJ2-1; D unresolved. From germline, CDR1 is SGHTA and CDR2 FQGNSA. The CDR3 runs 15 residues. Here the CDR3 reads CASSLQTGSYNEQFF. The CDR3 bases that were read are TGTGCCAGTAGCTTGCAGACTGGCTCCTACAATGAG.

A remark on this clone: The observed sequence ends 3 residues before the CDR3 terminus, with the missing tail filled in from the germline J gene. The V and J genes are TRBV19 and TRBJ1-1; D not resolved. Germline V gene lookup returns CDR1 LNHDA and CDR2 SQIVND (reference sequence). The CDR3 is 13 residues long. The CDR3 DNA, read in part, is TGTGCCAGTAGCAGACACTTACAAGAGACA. It yields the protein CASSRHLQET. The whole CDR3 region reads CASSRHLQETAFF. Combining the CDR3 with reference TRBV19 and TRBJ1-1 gives the whole variable domain DGGITQSPKYLFRKEGQNVTLSCEQNLNHDAMYWYRQDPGQGLRLIYYSQIVNDFQKGDIAEGYSVSREKKESFPLTVTSAQKNPTAFYLCASSRHLQETAFFGQGTRLTVV.

Concerning this clone itself: The CDR3 is cut off 3 residues early in the read; its end comes from the germline J gene. This chain connects TRBV7-2 to TRBJ2-3, with D possibly called TRBD1 or TRBD2 (5 bases each). Germline CDR1 and CDR2: SGHTA and FQGNSA. CDR3 size: 14 residues. CDR3 protein: CASTEGFSQETQYF. CDR3 DNA, as far as it was read: TGTGCCAGCACCGAGGGGTTTTCGCAAGAGACG.